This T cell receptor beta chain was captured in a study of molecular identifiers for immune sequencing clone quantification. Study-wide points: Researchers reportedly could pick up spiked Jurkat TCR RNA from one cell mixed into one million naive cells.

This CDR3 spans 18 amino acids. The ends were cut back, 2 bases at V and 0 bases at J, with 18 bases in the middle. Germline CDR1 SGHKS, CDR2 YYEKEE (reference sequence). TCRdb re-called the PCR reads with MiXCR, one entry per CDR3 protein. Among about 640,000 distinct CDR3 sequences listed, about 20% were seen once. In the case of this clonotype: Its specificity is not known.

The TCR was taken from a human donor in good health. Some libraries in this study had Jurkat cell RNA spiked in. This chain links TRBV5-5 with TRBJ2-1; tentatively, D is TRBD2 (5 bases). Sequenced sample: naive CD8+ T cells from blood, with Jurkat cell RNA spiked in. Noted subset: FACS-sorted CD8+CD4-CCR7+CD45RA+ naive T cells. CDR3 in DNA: TGTGCCAGCAGCTTCGCGGGCAGCCCGACGAGCTCCTACAATGAGCAGTTCTTC. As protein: CASSFAGSPTSSYNEQFF.